This is a list of T cell receptor beta chains from one sample in a study of post-analysis software for immune sequencing data. TCRdb called the PCR reads again in MiXCR, with one record for every CDR3 protein. Seen here are about half a million distinct CDR3 sequences, roughly 34% observed once, and the top ten hold under 7%. Sequencing was performed on blood. Receptors originate from a girl between 2 and 17 years old with multiple sclerosis. Each CDR3 is given without its conserved first and last residue. Each record gives: V gene, D gene, J gene, CDR3 protein. The D gene is left open where the match is weak.

V gene: TRBV6-5
D gene: TRBD2
J gene: TRBJ2-6
CDR3 protein: ASSWGTTGTSGGDSGANVLT

V gene: TRBV5-1
D gene: -
J gene: TRBJ1-2
CDR3 protein: ASSLEGAYGYT

V gene: TRBV7-3
D gene: -
J gene: TRBJ1-2
CDR3 protein: ASSLTGLSGYGYT

V gene: TRBV24-1
D gene: -
J gene: TRBJ1-2
CDR3 protein: ATSGSYAGEGYT

V gene: TRBV5-6
D gene: -
J gene: TRBJ1-1
CDR3 protein: ASSFRLMNTEAF

V gene: TRBV20-1
D gene: -
J gene: TRBJ2-1
CDR3 protein: SARDRWGSYNEQF

V gene: TRBV9
D gene: TRBD2
J gene: TRBJ2-3
CDR3 protein: ASSVGLAVFGDTQY

V gene: TRBV6-1
D gene: -
J gene: TRBJ1-6
CDR3 protein: ASDFVAYNSPLH

V gene: TRBV7-2
D gene: TRBD2
J gene: TRBJ2-1
CDR3 protein: ASSYRLAGALLTNEQF

V gene: TRBV7-3
D gene: -
J gene: TRBJ2-3
CDR3 protein: ASSPTFLGPGTDTQY

V gene: TRBV6-1
D gene: TRBD2
J gene: TRBJ2-7
CDR3 protein: ASSEQLAGVYEQY

V gene: TRBV24-1
D gene: TRBD1
J gene: TRBJ2-1
CDR3 protein: ATSGPGQGADEQF

V gene: TRBV20-1
D gene: -
J gene: TRBJ2-3
CDR3 protein: SARDDSRSTDTQY

V gene: TRBV6-5
D gene: TRBD1
J gene: TRBJ2-1
CDR3 protein: ASSRMTGGNNEQF

V gene: TRBV7-9
D gene: TRBD2
J gene: TRBJ2-5
CDR3 protein: ASSLGLAGVPQETQY

V gene: TRBV5-5
D gene: -
J gene: TRBJ2-7
CDR3 protein: ASSLPGPEQY